This T cell receptor (beta chain) stems from a study of regulatory and conventional T cells in RAG deficiency. Overall study results and limits: Shorter CDR3s in all patient subsets; >75% Treg-Tconv overlap in Omenn. These Omenn syndrome Treg sorts may hold peripherally activated cells instead. Shannon entropy was markedly lower and Simpson indices higher in RAG-deficient patients than control T-cell subsets. Omenn syndrome and CID/AS patients had approximately 100-fold fewer unique Treg TCR beta sequences, versus around 10-fold elsewhere.

With regard to this clone: Its target is unknown.

Germline assignment: CDR1 SGHVS and CDR2 FQNEAQ. V lost 5 bases and J lost 2, with 16 bases in between. This CDR3 spans 15 amino acids. Clones were sequenced by immunoSEQ multiplex PCR, and TCRdb holds only the in-frame ones, with some missing. Counted here are under 7,000 clones, around 92% occurring once; the ten biggest clones make up approximately 53%. The rearrangement joins TRBV7-8 to TRBJ2-7; TRBD1 is a possible D gene (6 bases). The source of this sequence is a human donor with RAG deficiency presenting as severe combined immunodeficiency. The source material was CD8+ T cells sorted from blood. The CDR3 DNA is TGTGCCAGCAGCCCCTCAGGGGACGGCGCCTACGAGCAGTACTTC. Its translation is CASSPSGDGAYEQYF.